This T cell receptor beta chain was obtained from a study of beta chain features in type 1 diabetes. CDR3 length equals 14 residues. V was shortened by 1 base and J by 2 bases, with 10 bases between the two germline ends. Germline lookup yields CDR1 SQVTM and CDR2 ANQGSEA. Study-level results: The question left open here concerned HLA type influencing TCRB rearrangement. Among patients with Type 1 diabetes, TCRB CDR3s were moderately but significantly shorter in every one of the four CD4+ subsets. Across patients, naive, central memory and Treg TCRB repertoires exhibited apparently greater similarity than was observed across healthy donors.

This clone was picked up a small number of times. Its antigen is unidentified. The isolated RNA, all of it, was reverse transcribed, so expressed TCRB transcripts were what got sequenced. Sequenced by immunoSEQ multiplex PCR; TCRdb stores in-frame clones only, minus some. Of under 150,000 clones detected, 15% to 20% appear once; the ten largest clones hold approximately 2.5%. This clonotype was obtained from a man younger than 35 with type 1 diabetes. The genes are TRBV29-1 and TRBJ2-3; the D is unclear. The material sequenced was central memory CD4+ T cells from blood. In DNA form, the CDR3 reads TGCAGCGTTGAAGGGGGAACTGACACAGATACGCAGTATTTT. This gives the protein CSVEGGTDTDTQYF.